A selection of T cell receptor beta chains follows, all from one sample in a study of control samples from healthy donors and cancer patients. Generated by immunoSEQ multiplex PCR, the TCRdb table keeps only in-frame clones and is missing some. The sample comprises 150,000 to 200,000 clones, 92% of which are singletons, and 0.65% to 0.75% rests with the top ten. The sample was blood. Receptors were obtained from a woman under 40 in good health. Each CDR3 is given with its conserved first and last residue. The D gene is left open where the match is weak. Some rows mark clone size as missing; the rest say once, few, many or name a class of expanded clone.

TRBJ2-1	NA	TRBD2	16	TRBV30	TGTGCCTGGAGTCCGCTACTAGCGGGAGACGGGAATGAGCAGTTCTTC	CAWSPLLAGDGNEQFF
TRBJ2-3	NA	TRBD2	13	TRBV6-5	TGTGCCACCCCGGGACTATACACAGATACGCAGTATTTT	CATPGLYTDTQYF
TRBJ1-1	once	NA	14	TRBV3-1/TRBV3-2	TGTGCCAGCAGCCAAGAAGGCGGGTACACTGAAGCTTTCTTT	CASSQEGGYTEAFF
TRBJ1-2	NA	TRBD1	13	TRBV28	TGTGCCAGCAGTCTGGGGACAGGCTATGGCTACACCTTC	CASSLGTGYGYTF
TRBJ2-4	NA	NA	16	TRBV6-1	TGTGCCAGCAGTGGGCAGGGGACGGGTGTCAAAAACATTCAGTACTTC	CASSGQGTGVKNIQYF
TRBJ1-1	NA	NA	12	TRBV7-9	TGTGCCAGCAGCTTAGAAAACGTTCTGGTTTTCTTT	CASSLENVLVFF
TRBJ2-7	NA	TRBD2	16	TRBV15	TGTGCCACCAGCGTCCTGGGACTAGCGGGAGGGCCCGAGCAGTACTTC	CATSVLGLAGGPEQYF
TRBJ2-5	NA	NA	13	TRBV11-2	TGTGCCAGCAGCTTACAGGGAACGGAGACCCAGTACTTC	CASSLQGTETQYF
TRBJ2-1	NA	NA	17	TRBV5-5	TGTGCCAGCAGCTTGATGGGCCAGCGCTTAACCTACAATGAGCAGTTCTTC	CASSLMGQRLTYNEQFF
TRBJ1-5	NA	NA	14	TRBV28	TGTGCCAGCAGTTCCGGGTTTGCGATTCAGCCCCAGCATTTT	CASSSGFAIQPQHF
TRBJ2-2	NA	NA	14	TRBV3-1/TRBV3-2	TGTGCCAGCAGCCCGGATCCCTACACCGGGGAGCTGTTTTTT	CASSPDPYTGELFF
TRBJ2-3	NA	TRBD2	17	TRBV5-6	TGTGCCAGCAGCTTGCGACTAGCGGGAGGAGAGACAGATACGCAGTATTTT	CASSLRLAGGETDTQYF
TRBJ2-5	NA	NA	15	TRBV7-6	TGTGCCAGCAGTCCCGGGACCCGGTTCCAAGAGACCCAGTACTTC	CASSPGTRFQETQYF
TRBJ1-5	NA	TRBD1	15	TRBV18	TGTGCCAGCTCGCCGGGGACAGGGGGCAATCAGCCCCAGCATTTT	CASSPGTGGNQPQHF
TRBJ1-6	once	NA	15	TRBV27	TGTGCCAGCAGTTTGGTGGGGCGTTATAATTCACCCCTCCACTTT	CASSLVGRYNSPLHF
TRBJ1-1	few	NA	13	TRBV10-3	TGTGCCATGTCTGTGGGCGCGGACACTGAAGCTTTCTTT	CAMSVGADTEAFF
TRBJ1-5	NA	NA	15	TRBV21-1	TGTGCCAGCAGCCTCCGACAATTGGGGTCGGAGCCCCAGCATTTT	CASSLRQLGSEPQHF
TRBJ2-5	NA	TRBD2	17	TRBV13	TGTGCCAGCAGCCTGGGACTAGCGGGAGCGGTTGGAGAGACCCAGTACTTC	CASSLGLAGAVGETQYF
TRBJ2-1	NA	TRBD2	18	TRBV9	TGTGCCAGCAGCGTAGAGACTAGCGGGAGGGGTATTCGGGGTGAGCAGTTCTTC	CASSVETSGRGIRGEQFF
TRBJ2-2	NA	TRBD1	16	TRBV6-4	TGTGCCAGCAGTGCCGCCGGGACAGCTAACACCGGGGAGCTGTTTTTT	CASSAAGTANTGELFF
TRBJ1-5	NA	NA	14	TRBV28	TGTGCCAGCAGCCCGCCATATAGCAATCAGCCCCAGCATTTT	CASSPPYSNQPQHF
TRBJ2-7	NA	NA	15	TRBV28	TGTGCCAGCAGTTTAGACGGGGAAAGCTCCTACGAGCAGTACTTC	CASSLDGESSYEQYF
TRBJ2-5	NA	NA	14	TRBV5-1	TGCGCCAGCAGCACAGAGGGACGGAAAGAGACCCAGTACTTC	CASSTEGRKETQYF
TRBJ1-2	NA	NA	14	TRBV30	TGTGCCTGGACCGCCGGGACAAGCCTCTATGGCTACACCTTC	CAWTAGTSLYGYTF
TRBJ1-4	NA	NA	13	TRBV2	TGTGCCAGCGCTTTGGGTGGCAGAGAAAAACTGTTTTTT	CASALGGREKLFF
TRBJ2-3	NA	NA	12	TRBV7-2	TGTGCCAGCAGCTTAGGAACGGATACGCAGTATTTT	CASSLGTDTQYF
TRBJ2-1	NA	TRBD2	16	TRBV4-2	TGTGCCAGCAGCTTCCCTAGCGGGAGCAATGACAATGAGCAGTTCTTC	CASSFPSGSNDNEQFF